The 20 T cell receptor beta chains listed next were all sequenced from one sample in a study of T-cell memory formation after mild COVID-19. TCRdb independently ran MiXCR on the 5' RACE reads; one entry per CDR3 protein. Of a few hundred thousand distinct CDR3 sequences in the sample, 15% to 20% were seen once. Sequencing input: PBMCs or a T cell subset sorted from them (not recorded which). All receptors derive from a man between 18 and 35 years old who had mild COVID-19 (a few samples of this study predate the infection). Cell type and time point are not known.

In its sample, this clonotype was seen a few times. The rearrangement uses TRBV9 and TRBJ1-1; unclear D gene. Germline CDR1 reads SGDLS; CDR2 reads YYNGEE. V lost 0 bases to trimming and J lost 0 bases, with 3 bases between them. The CDR3 covers 13 residues. For the CDR3, the DNA is TGTGCCAGCAGCGTAGGCATGAACACTGAAGCTTTCTTT. This gives the protein CASSVGMNTEAFF.

This clonotype was found a few times. The V and J genes are TRBV11-2 and TRBJ1-1; no clear D. This CDR3 has 12 residues. Per the germline V gene, CDR1 is SGHAT and CDR2 is FQNNGV. V gave up 5 bases and J gave up 3 bases, with 7 bases separating them. CDR3 coding DNA: TGTGCCAGCAGCCCCCGATACACTGAAGCTTTCTTT. Its protein is CASSPRYTEAFF.

This sequence joins TRBV30 and TRBJ2-4; no definite D call. Trimming cost V 0 bases and J 0 bases, with 9 bases left between them. The CDR3 runs to 15 residues. Per germline, CDR1 GTSNPN and CDR2 SVGIG (reference sequence). In nucleotides, the CDR3 is TGTGCCTGGAGTGTACCTGGTCTAGCCAAAAACATTCAGTACTTC. Amino acids: CAWSVPGLAKNIQYF.

This chain connects TRBV29-1 to TRBJ1-1, with D unclear. CDR1 is SQVTM and CDR2 is ANQGSEA in the germline V gene. The V end lost 0 bases, the J end lost 4 bases, and 3 bases lay between the germline ends. The CDR3 is 11 amino acids. In nucleotides, the CDR3 is TGCAGCGTTGAAGAGTCCACTGAAGCTTTCTTT. Protein product: CSVEESTEAFF.

The gene calls are TRBV7-2 and TRBJ2-2; 7 bases are a match to TRBD1. J was trimmed by 2 bases and V by 7 bases; bases with no gene match: 10. The CDR3 spans 16 residues. The germline gives CDR1 SGHTA, CDR2 FQGNSA. In DNA, the CDR3 is TGTGCCAGCACTCGGGCCGGGACAGTCAACACCGGGGAGCTGTTTTTT. As protein: CASTRAGTVNTGELFF.

The V call is TRBV7-2, the J call TRBJ2-1; 9 bases line up with TRBD2. V was clipped by 0 bases and J by 11 bases; unmatched bases: 14. Looked up from germline, CDR1 is SGHTA and CDR2 is FQGNSA. This CDR3 region has 17 residues. DNA of the CDR3: TGTGCCAGCAGCTTAGCGCTTGGCGGGGGGGCGGGGAGGAAGCAGTTCTTC. This codes for CASSLALGGGAGRKQFF. Drawing the rest from reference TRBV7-2 and TRBJ2-1, the complete variable domain is GAGVSQSPSNKVTEKGKDVELRCDPISGHTALYWYRQSLGQGLEFLIYFQGNSAPDKSGLPSDRFSAERTGGSVSTLTIQRTQQEDSAVYLCASSLALGGGAGRKQFFGPGTRLTVL.

The genes are TRBV28 and TRBJ2-7; 8 nucleotides match TRBD1. The V and J ends lost 5 bases and 4 bases, in that order; junction bases with no gene match: 7. The CDR3 is 14 residues long. Germline values: CDR1 MDHEN, CDR2 SYDVKM. CDR3 loop: CASSLRQGNYEQYV. CDR3 nucleotide sequence: TGTGCCAGCAGTCTCAGACAGGGGAATTACGAGCAGTACGTC.

This chain links TRBV2 with TRBJ2-7; D ambiguous. The CDR3 covers 14 residues. The V gene's germline CDR1 is SNHLY and CDR2 FYNNEI. V shed 7 bases and J shed 6 bases, with 19 bases lying between them. The CDR3 DNA reads TGTGCCAGCAAAGAAACATTTCTGATCCCCGAGCAGTACGTC. Its translation: CASKETFLIPEQYV.

This clonotype was seen a few times. The genes are TRBV5-6 and TRBJ1-1; D is perhaps TRBD1 (6 bases). The CDR3 is made up of 15 amino acids. V was clipped by 4 bases and J by 1 base, with 14 bases between them. Germline V gene data show CDR1 as SGHDT and CDR2 as YYEEEE. DNA of the CDR3: TGTGCCAGCAGCCGAGGGGGTTTATGGAACACTGAAGCTTTCTTT. This sequence encodes CASSRGGLWNTEAFF.

This clonotype was recorded a few times. The CDR3 region is CASTSLRGRAKNIQYF. For the CDR3, the DNA is TGTGCCAGCACTTCTCTCAGAGGGAGGGCCAAAAACATTCAGTACTTC. V and J are TRBV6-2 or TRBV6-3 and TRBJ2-4; D might be TRBD2 (6 bases). Germline V gene data show CDR1 as MNHEY and CDR2 as SVGEGT. V was pared by 7 bases and J by 1 base, with 17 bases between. The CDR3 has 16 amino acids.

There are a few counts of this clonotype. The J gene is TRBJ2-2, the V gene TRBV24-1, with D tentatively TRBD2 (6 bases). Germline CDR1 and CDR2: KGHDR and SFDVKD. V lost 5 bases and J 6 bases, leaving 12 bases between the germline ends. This CDR3 is 14 amino acids long. Here the CDR3 reads CATSVPRGAGELFF. CDR3 coding DNA: TGTGCCACCAGTGTCCCGCGGGGAGCCGGGGAGCTGTTTTTT.

This clonotype appeared a few times. J is TRBJ2-2 and V is TRBV12-3 or TRBV12-4, with D unresolved. CDR3 size: 9 residues. The CDR3 DNA follows: TGTGCATCCGGGCCGGAGCTGTTTTTT. Translated, it gives CASGPELFF.

The rearrangement uses TRBV18 and TRBJ1-5; D is ambiguous. There are 11 residues in the CDR3. The V gene's germline CDR1 is KGHSH and CDR2 LQKENI. V was pared by 2 bases and J by 9 bases, with 5 bases between. CDR3 sequence (DNA): TGTGCCAGCTCACCAGCCACGCCCCAGCATTTT. This encodes CASSPATPQHF.

As to this clonotype: The junction differs from germline at one of its ends, possibly a read error. The CDR3 coding sequence is TGTGCTAGTGGTTTGGGGGACACCGTCTTC. Its translation is CASGLGDTVF. The V and J genes are TRBV12-5 and TRBJ2-7, with D tentatively TRBD1 (6 bases). Per germline, CDR1 LGHNT and CDR2 FRNRAP. The CDR3 spans 10 residues. The complete variable domain, with remaining parts taken from reference TRBV12-5 and TRBJ2-7, reads DARVTQTPRHKVTEMGQEVTMRCQPILGHNTVFWYRQTMMQGLELLAYFRNRAPLDDSGMPKDRFSAEMPDATLATLKIQPSEPRDSAVYFCASGLGDTVFGPGTRLTVT.

The table lists this clonotype with a few counts. The chain carries TRBV5-6 and TRBJ2-1; D is ambiguous. V dropped 1 base and J dropped 8 bases, with 10 bases sitting between them. The CDR3 extends over 13 amino acids. Germline V lookup: CDR1 SGHDT, CDR2 YYEEEE. The CDR3 reads CASSLIRPHEQFF. The CDR3 DNA reads as TGTGCCAGCAGCTTGATCAGGCCCCATGAGCAGTTCTTC.

The rearrangement uses TRBV5-1 and TRBJ1-1; D is possibly TRBD1 (5 bases). The CDR3 has 16 residues. The germline V gene encodes CDR1 SGHRS and CDR2 YFSETQ. V was pared by 0 bases and J by 4 bases, with 16 bases between. CDR3 bases: TGCGCCAGCAGCTTGGTAGGGACCGGTTGGGGCACTGAAGCTTTCTTT. Translation gives CASSLVGTGWGTEAFF.

The chain is built from TRBV9 and TRBJ2-5, with 8 bases identical to TRBD2. This CDR3 region has 14 residues. After removal of 3 bases from V and 5 bases from J, the junction contained 6 bases not matched to a gene. CDR1 and CDR2 (germline): SGDLS, YYNGEE. As DNA, the CDR3 is TGTGCCAGCAGCGACGGGACTAGAAGGGAGACCCAGTACTTC. It specifies CASSDGTRRETQYF.

V and J are TRBV6-5 and TRBJ2-7; D is unclear. The CDR3 consists of 11 residues. Trimming removed 6 bases at V and 3 bases at J, with 6 bases between. Germline-derived CDR1 and CDR2 are MNHEY and SVGAGI. CDR3 sequence reads: CASRSIYEQYF. As DNA, the CDR3 is TGTGCCAGCAGGAGCATCTACGAGCAGTACTTC.

In this sample, this clonotype turned up a few times. The V call is TRBV7-8, the J call TRBJ2-4, with D perhaps TRBD2 (5 bases). Trimming took off 5 bases at V and 8 bases at J, with 19 bases between the two ends. The CDR3 contains 15 residues. CDR1 and CDR2 from the germline V gene are SGHVS and FQNEAQ. In nucleotides, the CDR3 is TGTGCCAGCAGCCCACGGCGAGACCCGCGGGACATTCAGTACTTC. Translated, it gives CASSPRRDPRDIQYF.

The chain uses TRBV3-1 and TRBJ1-1; D gene unclear. Trimming left V 5 bases short and J 7 bases short, with 23 bases between. The length of the CDR3 is 16 residues. Germline V gene sequence: CDR1 LGHDT, CDR2 YNNKEL (reference sequence). The CDR3 nucleotides read TGTGCCAGCAGCATGCATGGTATTACTGAAGGAGGTGAAGCTTTCTTT. Its protein product is CASSMHGITEGGEAFF.